The 20 T cell receptor beta chains below come from one sample, sequenced in a study of blood T cell repertoires in COVID-19. The data were produced by immunoSEQ multiplex PCR, yet TCRdb's version contains in-frame clones alone and is incomplete. In the table there are approximately 230,000 clones, roughly four fifths of which are singletons. The specimen sequenced was PBMCs or T cells enriched from blood (not recorded which). Source of these receptors: a man aged 40-55 years who had recovered from COVID-19.

This chain uses TRBV6-5 with TRBJ1-4; TRBD1 is a possible D gene (5 bases). Trimming left V 0 bases short and J 10 bases short, with 12 bases between. The CDR3 covers 14 residues. The germline gives CDR1 MNHEY, CDR2 SVGAGI. The CDR3 loop is CASSYSTAGLKLFF. The CDR3 nucleotides read TGTGCCAGCAGTTACTCGACGGCAGGGCTAAAACTGTTTTTT.

This clone appeared a few times. J is TRBJ1-6 and V is TRBV7-9; TRBD1 might be the D (5 bases). The ends were cut back, 3 bases at V and 7 bases at J, with 13 bases in the middle. The CDR3 sequence is 15 residues long. Germline V gene lookup returns CDR1 SEHNR and CDR2 FQNEAQ (reference sequence). CDR3 residues: CASSLNQGANSPLHF. The DNA for the CDR3 is TGTGCCAGCAGCTTGAATCAGGGCGCAAATTCACCCCTCCACTTT.

The genes are TRBV7-3 and TRBJ2-7; tentative D call: TRBD2 (6 bases). The germline V gene encodes CDR1 SGHTA and CDR2 FQGTGA. The CDR3 has 15 residues. V was clipped by 5 bases and J by 2 bases, with 16 bases between them. CDR3 DNA sequence: TGTGCCAGCAGCCTCGGAGGGGCGCAAACCTACGAGCAGTACTTC. Encoded protein: CASSLGGAQTYEQYF. Variable domain in full (rest from reference TRBV7-3 and TRBJ2-7): GAGVSQTPSNKVTEKGKYVELRCDPISGHTALYWYRQSLGQGPEFLIYFQGTGAADDSGLPNDRFFAVRPEGSVSTLKIQRTERGDSAVYLCASSLGGAQTYEQYFGPGTRLTVT.

The chain carries TRBV3-1 (or the pseudogene TRBV3-2) and TRBJ1-1; D is unclear. This CDR3 is built from 12 residues. V lost 4 bases to trimming and J lost 1 base, with 4 bases between them. Germline V gene lookup returns CDR1 LGHDT and CDR2 YNNKEL (reference sequence). This CDR3 reads CASSLSNTEAFF. In DNA form, the CDR3 reads TGTGCCAGCAGCCTATCGAACACTGAAGCTTTCTTT.

This sequence joins TRBV7-2 and TRBJ2-2, with unresolved D. CDR1 and CDR2 (germline): SGHTA, FQGNSA. The CDR3 runs to 15 residues. V was cut by 1 base and J by 2 bases, with 8 bases left in between. CDR3 sequence reads: CASSLELINTGELFF. For the CDR3, the DNA is TGTGCCAGCAGCTTAGAACTGATTAACACCGGGGAGCTGTTTTTT.

The genes are TRBV6-5 and TRBJ1-5; 8 bases are shared with TRBD1. The junction had 11 bases not matched to a gene; V was cut back by 9 bases and J by 7 bases. Germline CDR1 reads MNHEY; CDR2 reads SVGAGI. CDR3 size: 14 residues. This chain's CDR3 is CASIRTGRGQPQHF. The CDR3 nucleotides are TGTGCCAGTATTCGGACAGGGCGGGGACAGCCCCAGCATTTT.

The chain recombines TRBV4-3 with TRBJ2-7; no clear D gene. The CDR3 totals 13 residues. Trimming removed 0 bases from V and 2 bases from J, with 5 bases in between. Germline CDR1 LGHNA, CDR2 YSLEER. The CDR3 DNA reads TGCGCCAGCAGCCAAGATGGCACCTACGAGCAGTACTTC. As protein: CASSQDGTYEQYF.

The rearrangement joins TRBV5-4 to TRBJ2-7, with TRBD1 matching 9 bases. Germline lookup yields CDR1 SGHNT and CDR2 YYREEE (reference sequence). The CDR3 length is 13 residues. The V gene end was trimmed by 8 bases and the J gene end by 2 bases; junction bases not matched to a gene: 5. The DNA for the CDR3 is TGTGCCAGACAAGACAGGGGGGCCTACGAGCAGTACTTC. This gives the protein CARQDRGAYEQYF.

V is TRBV30 and J is TRBJ2-7, with TRBD1 as a possible D gene (6 bases). With 3 bases removed from V and 4 bases from J, the gap between germline ends came to 13 bases. The germline V gene encodes CDR1 GTSNPN and CDR2 SVGIG (reference sequence). The CDR3 consists of 13 residues. DNA of the CDR3: TGTGCCTGGAGACCGGGACATCGATACGAGCAGTACTTC. It translates to CAWRPGHRYEQYF.

The rearrangement uses TRBV12-3 or TRBV12-4 and TRBJ1-2; D is perhaps TRBD1 (5 bases). Trimming took 6 bases from V and 8 from J, leaving 13 bases between them. This CDR3 comprises 12 residues. This chain's CDR3 is CASSSGSRGYTF. CDR3 DNA sequence: TGTGCCAGCAGCTCAGGGTCTCGGGGCTACACCTTC.

This sequence joins TRBV7-2 and TRBJ2-7, with TRBD1 matching 10 bases. Germline V gene data show CDR1 as SGHTA and CDR2 as FQGNSA. The CDR3 is 15 residues long. The J segment lost 4 bases and the V segment lost 5 bases, leaving 8 bases of the junction unmatched. The DNA of the CDR3 is TGTGCCAGCAGCGACCGGGACAGGGGACTATACGAGCAGTACTTC. Translation: CASSDRDRGLYEQYF.

This chain joins TRBV5-5 and TRBJ2-1, with 8 bases lining up with TRBD2. The CDR3 contains 12 residues. From germline, CDR1 is SGHKS and CDR2 YYEKEE (reference sequence). The junction had 4 bases not matched to a gene; V was cut back by 5 bases and J by 9 bases. CDR3 loop: CASRGTRAEQFF. The CDR3 DNA is TGTGCCAGCAGGGGGACTAGGGCTGAGCAGTTCTTC.

This chain links TRBV19 with TRBJ1-2; 7 nucleotides match TRBD1. The CDR3 sequence is 15 residues long. J was trimmed by 0 bases and V by 5 bases; bases with no gene match: 6. CDR1 is LNHDA and CDR2 is SQIVND in the germline V gene (reference sequence). In DNA form, the CDR3 reads TGTGCCAGTAGTTTCCGGGACAGACCTAACTATGGCTACACCTTC. Encoded protein: CASSFRDRPNYGYTF.

The chain has TRBV28 and TRBJ1-2; 7 positions match TRBD1. The V gene end was trimmed by 5 bases and the J gene end by 0 bases; junction bases not matched to a gene: 3. This CDR3 has 14 residues. Germline assignment: CDR1 MDHEN and CDR2 SYDVKM. The CDR3 DNA follows: TGTGCCAGCAGTCCCAGGGGGGCTAACTATGGCTACACCTTC. Its protein is CASSPRGANYGYTF.

The rearrangement links TRBV3-1 (or the pseudogene TRBV3-2) to TRBJ1-2, with D maybe TRBD1 (5 bases). This CDR3 has 15 amino acids. V shed 3 bases and J shed 4 bases, with 15 bases lying between them. CDR1 and CDR2 (germline): LGHDT, YNNKEL (reference sequence). As DNA, the CDR3 is TGTGCCAGCAGCCACGACGCGGGACGGCTCTATGGCTACACCTTC. Translated: CASSHDAGRLYGYTF.

This chain links TRBV20-1 with TRBJ2-7, with 10 nucleotides matching TRBD2. The CDR3 totals 14 residues. Germline assignment: CDR1 DFQATT and CDR2 SNEGSKA (reference sequence). V dropped 3 bases and J dropped 4; count of bases not matched to a gene: 6. The chain's CDR3 is CSASRLAGEYEQYF. The CDR3 DNA reads TGCAGTGCTAGTCGCCTAGCGGGAGAATACGAGCAGTACTTC.

This clone was counted at least ten times. The V and J genes are TRBV28 and TRBJ1-2, with D perhaps matching TRBD1 (5 bases). V was pared by 7 bases and J by 4 bases, with 13 bases between. This CDR3 comprises 13 residues. In germline, CDR1 is MDHEN, CDR2 SYDVKM. CDR3: CASIMGGTYGYTF. The CDR3, as DNA: TGTGCCAGCATCATGGGAGGGACCTATGGCTACACCTTC.

The chain recombines TRBV24-1 with TRBJ2-5, with D uncertain. This CDR3 has 13 residues. Germline V gives CDR1 KGHDR, CDR2 SFDVKD. V was trimmed by 4 bases and J by 4 bases, leaving 9 bases between them. CDR3 sequence (DNA): TGTGCCACCAGTGACCCTCTAACAGAGACCCAGTACTTC. As protein: CATSDPLTETQYF.

The chain combines TRBV9 with TRBJ2-2; 8 bases agree with TRBD1. CDR1 and CDR2 (germline): SGDLS, YYNGEE. CDR3 size: 15 residues. J lost 4 bases, V lost 2 bases, and 4 bases had no gene match. DNA of the CDR3: TGTGCCAGCAGCGTCGACAGGGGAAGCACCGGGGAGCTGTTTTTT. It yields the protein CASSVDRGSTGELFF.

This chain links TRBV6-5 with TRBJ1-2; D might be TRBD1 (5 bases). In germline, CDR1 is MNHEY, CDR2 SVGAGI. V was trimmed by 6 bases and J by 5 bases, leaving 13 bases between them. The CDR3 length is 13 residues. The CDR3: CASRPGVEYGYTF. The CDR3 DNA reads as TGTGCCAGCAGGCCGGGGGTTGAGTATGGCTACACCTTC.